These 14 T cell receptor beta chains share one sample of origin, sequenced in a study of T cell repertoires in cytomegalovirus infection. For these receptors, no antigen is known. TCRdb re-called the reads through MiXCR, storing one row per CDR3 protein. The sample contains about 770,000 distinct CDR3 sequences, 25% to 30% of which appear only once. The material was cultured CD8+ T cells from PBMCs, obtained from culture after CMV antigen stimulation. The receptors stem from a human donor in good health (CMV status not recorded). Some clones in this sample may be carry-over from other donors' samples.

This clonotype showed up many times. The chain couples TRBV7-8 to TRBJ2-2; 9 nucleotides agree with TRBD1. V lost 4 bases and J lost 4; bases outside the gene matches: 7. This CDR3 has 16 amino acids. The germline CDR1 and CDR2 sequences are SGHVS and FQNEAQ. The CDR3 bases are TGTGCCAGCAGCTCCTACAGGGGGCCGGCCACCGGGGAGCTGTTTTTT. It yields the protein CASSSYRGPATGELFF.

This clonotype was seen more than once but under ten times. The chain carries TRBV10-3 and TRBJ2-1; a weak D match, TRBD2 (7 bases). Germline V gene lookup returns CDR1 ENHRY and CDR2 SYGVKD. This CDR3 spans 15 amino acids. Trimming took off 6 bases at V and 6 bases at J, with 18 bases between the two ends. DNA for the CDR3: TGTGCCATCAGCGACGAAGGGGGGGCATCCAATGAGCAGTTCTTC. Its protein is CAISDEGGASNEQFF.

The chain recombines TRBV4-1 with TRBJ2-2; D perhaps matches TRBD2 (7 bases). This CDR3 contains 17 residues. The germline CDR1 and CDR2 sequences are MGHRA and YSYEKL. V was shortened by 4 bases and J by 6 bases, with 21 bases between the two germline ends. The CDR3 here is CASSLVSGGGRAGELFF. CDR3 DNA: TGCGCCAGCAGCCTGGTCTCTGGGGGGGGCCGGGCCGGGGAGCTGTTTTTT.

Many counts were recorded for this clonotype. The CDR3 region is CASSPGGEETQYF. CDR3 DNA: TGTGCCAGCAGCCCTGGAGGGGAAGAGACCCAGTACTTC. This chain uses TRBV7-9 with TRBJ2-5, with D perhaps matching TRBD2 (6 bases). V shed 5 bases and J shed 3 bases, with 10 bases lying between them. This CDR3 has 13 residues. Germline assignment: CDR1 SEHNR and CDR2 FQNEAQ (reference sequence).

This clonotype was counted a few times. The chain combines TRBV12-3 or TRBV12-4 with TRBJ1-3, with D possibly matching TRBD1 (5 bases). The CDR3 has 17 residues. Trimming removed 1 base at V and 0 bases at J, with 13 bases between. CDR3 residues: CASSLVWDRHSGNTIYF. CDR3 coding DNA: TGTGCCAGCAGTTTAGTGTGGGACCGCCACTCTGGAAACACCATATATTTT.

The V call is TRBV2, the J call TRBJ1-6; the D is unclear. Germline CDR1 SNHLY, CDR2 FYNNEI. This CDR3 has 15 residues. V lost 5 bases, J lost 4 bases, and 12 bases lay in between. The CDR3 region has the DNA TGTGCCAGCAGTCAGTATGGGGAATATAATTCACCCCTCCACTTT. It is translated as CASSQYGEYNSPLHF.

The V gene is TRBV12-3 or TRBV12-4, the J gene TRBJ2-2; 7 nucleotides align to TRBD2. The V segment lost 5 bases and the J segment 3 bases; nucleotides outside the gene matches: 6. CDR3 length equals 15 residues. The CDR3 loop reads CASSMGLADTGELFF. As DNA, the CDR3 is TGTGCCAGCAGTATGGGCCTAGCGGACACCGGGGAGCTGTTTTTT.

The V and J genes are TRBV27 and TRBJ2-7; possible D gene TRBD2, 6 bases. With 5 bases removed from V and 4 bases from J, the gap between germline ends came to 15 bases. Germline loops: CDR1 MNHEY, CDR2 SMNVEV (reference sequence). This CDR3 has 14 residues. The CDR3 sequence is CASSPKGLRYEQYV. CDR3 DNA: TGTGCCAGCAGTCCCAAGGGACTCCGTTACGAGCAGTACGTC.

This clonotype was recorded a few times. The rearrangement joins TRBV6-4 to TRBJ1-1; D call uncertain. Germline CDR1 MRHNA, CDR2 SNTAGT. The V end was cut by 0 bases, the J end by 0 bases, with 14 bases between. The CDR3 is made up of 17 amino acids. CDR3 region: CASSDSSFGQMNTEAFF. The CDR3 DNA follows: TGTGCCAGCAGTGACTCGAGTTTTGGCCAGATGAACACTGAAGCTTTCTTT.

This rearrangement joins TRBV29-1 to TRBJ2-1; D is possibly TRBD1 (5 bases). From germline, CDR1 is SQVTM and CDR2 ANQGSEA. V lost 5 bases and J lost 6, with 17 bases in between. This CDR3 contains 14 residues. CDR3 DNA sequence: TGCAGCGTTAACAGGCCCCCTCGACCCAATGAGCAGTTCTTC. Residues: CSVNRPPRPNEQFF.

This CDR3 reads CASSLYRDRGRRSEAFF. The CDR3 DNA sequence: TGTGCCAGCAGCCTTTACCGGGACAGGGGGCGTCGGTCTGAAGCTTTCTTT. The chain joins TRBV3-1 to TRBJ1-1; 12 bases are shared with TRBD1. CDR3 length: 17 amino acids. Germline V CDR1 and CDR2: LGHDT, YNNKEL (reference sequence). V lost 4 bases and J lost 6; bases outside the gene matches: 12.

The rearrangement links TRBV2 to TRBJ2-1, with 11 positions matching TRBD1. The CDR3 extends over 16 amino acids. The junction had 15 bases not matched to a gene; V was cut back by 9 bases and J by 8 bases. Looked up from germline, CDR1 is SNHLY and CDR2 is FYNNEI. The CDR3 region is CARLKAGTGGWDEQFF. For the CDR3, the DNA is TGTGCCAGACTCAAAGCCGGGACAGGGGGTTGGGATGAGCAGTTCTTC.

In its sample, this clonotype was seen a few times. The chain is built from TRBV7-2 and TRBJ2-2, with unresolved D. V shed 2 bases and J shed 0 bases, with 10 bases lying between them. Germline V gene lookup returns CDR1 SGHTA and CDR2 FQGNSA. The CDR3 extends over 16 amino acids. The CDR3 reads CASSLRAVPNTGELFF. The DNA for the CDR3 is TGTGCCAGCAGCTTAAGGGCAGTTCCGAACACCGGGGAGCTGTTTTTT.

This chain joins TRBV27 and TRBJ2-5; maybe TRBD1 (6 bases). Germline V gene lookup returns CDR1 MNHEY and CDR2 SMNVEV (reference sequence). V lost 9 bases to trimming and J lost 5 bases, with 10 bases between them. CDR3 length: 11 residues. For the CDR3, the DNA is TGTGCCAGGGGAACAGGGGAGACCCAGTACTTC. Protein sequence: CARGTGETQYF.